A selection of T cell receptor beta chains follows, all from one sample in a study of Graves' ophthalmopathy and Graves' hyperthyroidism. Via MiXCR, TCRdb re-called the multiplex PCR reads, giving one row per CDR3 protein. Found here are about 160,000 distinct CDR3 sequences, 39% of them singletons; the top ten hold nearly 9%. The sequencing sample was made of peripheral blood. These receptors were collected from a man aged 25 to 45 with Graves' ophthalmopathy. The CDR3 runs from the conserved cysteine through the conserved F or W. The order of the fields is V gene, clone size, D gene, J gene, CDR3 protein, CDR3 DNA. A D gene is named only where the DNA matches it firmly. The size field is filled for only some rows; it gives once, few, many or a size class.

TRBV2	many	TRBD1	TRBJ2-7	CASTPRETGSHEQYF	TGTGCCAGCACCCCAAGAGAGACAGGGAGCCACGAGCAGTACTTC
TRBV12-3/TRBV12-4	many	.	TRBJ1-2	CASSTRAYGYTF	TGTGCCAGCAGCACCAGGGCCTATGGCTACACCTTC
TRBV28	.	.	TRBJ1-2	CASSIVGSPPFYGYTF	TGTGCCAGCAGTATAGTCGGGAGCCCCCCGTTCTATGGCTACACCTTC
TRBV11-3	.	.	TRBJ1-2	CASSYLKGGGYTF	TGTGCCAGCAGTTACTTGAAAGGTGGCGGCTACACCTTC
TRBV10-3	few	.	TRBJ1-5	CAISAGVGASNQPQHF	TGTGCCATCAGTGCAGGGGTGGGGGCGAGCAATCAGCCCCAGCATTTT
TRBV15	many	.	TRBJ2-5	CATSGGAETQYF	TGTGCCACCAGTGGGGGCGCAGAGACCCAGTACTTC
TRBV28	many	TRBD2	TRBJ2-4	CASSLGTSGINIQYF	TGTGCCAGCAGCCTCGGGACTAGCGGGATAAACATTCAGTACTTC
TRBV19	many	TRBD2	TRBJ2-7	CASSTSGGTYEQYF	TGTGCCAGTAGTACTAGCGGAGGCACCTACGAGCAGTACTTC
TRBV6-1	few	.	TRBJ2-7	CASKRDTSYEQYF	TGTGCCAGTAAGCGGGACACATCCTACGAGCAGTACTTC
TRBV6-5	many	TRBD2	TRBJ2-7	CASSYQAGIEQYF	TGTGCCAGCAGTTATCAAGCGGGAATCGAGCAGTACTTC
TRBV6-5	.	TRBD2	TRBJ2-2	CASSLTSGNTGELFF	TGTGCCAGCAGTTTAACTAGCGGTAACACCGGGGAGCTGTTTTTT
TRBV19	many	.	TRBJ2-5	CASSTLGTSQETQYF	TGTGCCAGTAGTACCCTAGGGACGTCTCAAGAGACCCAGTACTTC
TRBV12-3/TRBV12-4	.	.	TRBJ2-3	CASSLGEGLADTQYF	TGTGCCAGCAGTTTAGGTGAGGGTTTAGCAGATACGCAGTATTTT
TRBV12-3/TRBV12-4	.	.	TRBJ2-7	CASSRYETWPYGEQYF	TGTGCCAGCAGTCGCTACGAGACATGGCCATACGGGGAGCAGTACTTC
TRBV29-1	many	.	TRBJ1-2	CSVVAQGYGYTF	TGCAGCGTTGTCGCCCAGGGATATGGCTACACCTTC
TRBV7-2	many	.	TRBJ2-3	CASSPYMGTDTQYF	TGTGCCAGCAGTCCTTATATGGGCACAGATACGCAGTATTTT
TRBV27	many	TRBD1	TRBJ1-2	CASSFIQGAATF	TGTGCCAGCAGTTTTATACAGGGGGCAGCCACCTTC
TRBV20-1	.	TRBD1	TRBJ1-1	CSARDQGATNTEAFF	TGCAGTGCTAGAGATCAGGGGGCGACGAACACTGAAGCTTTCTTT
TRBV27	many	TRBD1	TRBJ1-1	CASSSSRTRQGIEAVDTEAFF	TGTGCCAGCAGTTCATCAAGGACCCGACAGGGAATCGAAGCGGTGGACACTGAAGCTTTCTTT
TRBV19	many	.	TRBJ1-2	CASSTQRNYGYTF	TGTGCCAGTAGTACCCAAAGAAACTATGGCTACACCTTC
TRBV6-5	once	.	TRBJ2-7	CASSYNMGGEQYF	TGTGCCAGCAGTTATAATATGGGGGGTGAGCAGTACTTC